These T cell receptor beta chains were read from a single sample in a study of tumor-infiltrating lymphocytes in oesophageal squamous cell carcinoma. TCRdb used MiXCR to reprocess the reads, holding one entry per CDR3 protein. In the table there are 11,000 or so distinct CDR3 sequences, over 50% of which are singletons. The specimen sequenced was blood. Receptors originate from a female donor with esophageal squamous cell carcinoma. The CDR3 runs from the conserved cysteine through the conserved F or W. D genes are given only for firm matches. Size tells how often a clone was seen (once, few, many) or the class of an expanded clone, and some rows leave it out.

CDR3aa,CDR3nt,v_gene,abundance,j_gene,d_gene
CASSGSSSYEQYF,TGTGCCAGCAGCGGGTCCAGCTCCTACGAGCAGTACTTC,TRBV12-3/TRBV12-4,NA,TRBJ2-7,NA
CASSESIARGRLPYEQYF,TGTGCCAGCAGTGAATCCATCGCCAGGGGCCGCCTTCCCTACGAGCAGTACTTC,TRBV25-1,NA,TRBJ2-7,NA
CASSLIGLANNEQFF,TGTGCCAGCAGCTTGATAGGTCTAGCCAACAATGAGCAGTTCTTC,TRBV7-3,NA,TRBJ2-1,NA
CASSLGQGGSKNIQYF,TGTGCCAGCAGCTTAGGGCAGGGAGGGTCCAAAAACATTCAGTACTTC,TRBV7-6,NA,TRBJ2-4,TRBD2
CASSGTVSYEQYF,TGTGCCAGCAGCGGGACAGTCTCCTACGAGCAGTACTTC,TRBV12-3/TRBV12-4,once,TRBJ2-7,TRBD1
CASSLPHRVGAYEQYF,TGTGCTAGCAGCTTACCACACAGGGTCGGAGCCTACGAGCAGTACTTC,TRBV7-7,NA,TRBJ2-7,NA
CASNTELDSTQYF,TGTGCCAGCAATACCGAGCTTGACAGTACGCAGTATTTT,TRBV2,NA,TRBJ2-3,NA
CASSFFSSGSFEQFF,TGTGCCAGCAGCTTCTTTTCCAGCGGGAGTTTTGAGCAGTTCTTC,TRBV5-3,NA,TRBJ2-1,TRBD2
CASSLEQGAYNEQFF,TGTGCCAGCAGCTTAGAACAGGGGGCGTACAATGAGCAGTTCTTC,TRBV7-8,NA,TRBJ2-1,TRBD1
CASSEDPGQGGYGYTF,TGTGCCAGCAGTGAAGACCCCGGACAGGGAGGGTATGGCTACACCTTC,TRBV6-1,NA,TRBJ1-2,TRBD1
CASSSRSSRYNEQYF,TGTGCCAGCAGCTCCCGCTCCAGCCGTTACAATGAGCAGTACTTC,TRBV5-8,NA,TRBJ2-5,NA
CASSDTGLETYEQYF,TGTGCCAGCTCGGACACGGGACTCGAGACCTACGAGCAGTACTTC,TRBV18,many,TRBJ2-7,NA
CASSLPGGSGEQFF,TGTGCCAGCAGCCTCCCAGGGGGTTCAGGCGAGCAGTTCTTC,TRBV7-8,NA,TRBJ2-1,TRBD1
CASSFRSGQAQETQYF,TGTGCCAGCAGCTTTCGATCCGGACAAGCCCAAGAGACCCAGTACTTC,TRBV11-1,once,TRBJ2-5,NA
CASSPWGQGMSDTQYF,TGTGCCAGCAGCCCTTGGGGACAAGGGATGTCGGATACGCAGTATTTT,TRBV7-4,NA,TRBJ2-3,NA
CASSSGTSGRWGTDTQYF,TGTGCCAGCAGCTCCGGGACTAGCGGGAGATGGGGCACAGATACGCAGTATTTT,TRBV11-3,NA,TRBJ2-3,TRBD2
CASSADTSSSYNEQYF,TGTGCCAGCAGCGCGGACACTTCGAGCTCCTACAATGAGCAGTACTTC,TRBV7-6,NA,TRBJ2-7,NA
CASSEVSGRAVEQYF,TGTGCCAGCAGCGAAGTTAGCGGGAGGGCCGTCGAGCAGTACTTC,TRBV7-9,few,TRBJ2-7,TRBD2
CASTLWRGGGETQYF,TGTGCCAGCACCCTCTGGCGGGGGGGCGGGGAGACCCAGTACTTC,TRBV5-4,NA,TRBJ2-5,TRBD2
CASSRGLAGGHDTQYF,TGTGCCAGCAGCAGAGGACTAGCGGGAGGGCACGACACGCAGTATTTT,TRBV11-2,NA,TRBJ2-3,TRBD2
CASSHGQGAGETQYF,TGTGCCAGCAGCCACGGACAGGGGGCGGGAGAGACCCAGTACTTC,TRBV7-9,NA,TRBJ2-5,TRBD1
CASVTGDIRETQYF,TGTGCCAGCGTTACAGGGGACATAAGGGAGACCCAGTACTTC,TRBV28,medium-sized,TRBJ2-5,TRBD1
CASSTTGTRVFYEQYF,TGTGCCAGCAGCACTACCGGGACTAGAGTGTTCTACGAGCAGTACTTC,TRBV5-6,NA,TRBJ2-7,TRBD2
CASSLFRGFTDTQYF,TGTGCCAGCAGCCTCTTTCGGGGCTTCACAGATACGCAGTATTTT,TRBV7-9,NA,TRBJ2-3,NA
CASSPSPYEQYF,TGTGCCAGCAGTCCGTCCCCCTACGAGCAGTACTTC,TRBV27,many,TRBJ2-7,NA
CASSEVGETQYF,TGTGCCAGCAGTGAAGTAGGAGAGACCCAGTACTTC,TRBV6-1,NA,TRBJ2-5,NA
CSGLLAGLTYEQYF,TGCAGTGGGCTCCTAGCGGGCTTAACCTACGAGCAGTACTTC,TRBV20-1,few,TRBJ2-7,TRBD2
CASSEGVQENTEAFF,TGTGCCAGCAGCGAAGGGGTCCAGGAGAACACTGAAGCTTTCTTT,TRBV5-4,many,TRBJ1-1,NA
CASSLRTDYEQYF,TGTGCCAGCAGCTTAAGGACGGACTACGAGCAGTACTTC,TRBV11-1,NA,TRBJ2-7,NA
CASSQDDRGGTEAFF,TGCGCCAGCAGCCAAGATGACAGGGGCGGCACTGAAGCTTTCTTT,TRBV4-1,NA,TRBJ1-1,TRBD1
CASSPWDRGADTQYF,TGTGCCAGCAGCCCCTGGGACAGGGGAGCGGATACGCAGTATTTT,TRBV7-3,once,TRBJ2-3,TRBD1
CASRGNMGQGVTEAFF,TGTGCCAGCAGGGGTAACATGGGACAGGGGGTCACTGAAGCTTTCTTT,TRBV6-1,NA,TRBJ1-1,TRBD1
CASSLAGGVLQETQYF,TGTGCCAGCAGCTTAGCGGGGGGCGTCCTTCAAGAGACCCAGTACTTC,TRBV7-6,few,TRBJ2-5,NA
CASRRNSGINQETQYF,TGTGCCAGCAGAAGGAATAGCGGGATCAATCAAGAGACCCAGTACTTC,TRBV28,medium-sized,TRBJ2-5,TRBD2
CASSPGLDTEAFF,TGTGCTAGCAGCCCAGGGTTGGACACTGAAGCTTTCTTT,TRBV7-9,NA,TRBJ1-1,NA
CASSHRDTLAEQFF,TGTGCCAGCAGCCACCGGGACACCCTCGCCGAGCAGTTCTTC,TRBV7-6,NA,TRBJ2-1,NA
CASSLYRAHNEQFF,TGTGCCAGCAGCTTATACAGAGCACACAATGAGCAGTTCTTC,TRBV7-3,NA,TRBJ2-1,NA